One sample yielded the 9 T cell receptor beta chains listed below, sequenced in a study of blood T cells in healthy people across ages (dated by TCRdb to 2014 to 2015). Receptor amplification or capture employed 5' RACE. The run used an Illumina HiSeq 2500. A second PCR of about 7 to 12 cycles was run with a J-beta primer mix and a sample-barcoded 5' primer. TCRdb itself trimmed the public reads at Q25 with fastp, ran MiXCR and retained productive beta chains. Each CDR3 protein gets just one entry, which takes the most common genes and DNA from the rows behind it. The sample has 2 million or so distinct CDR3 sequences on record, 49% of them singletons. The ten top clones hold over 2% of the sample. The specimen sequenced was blood. Source of these receptors: a middle-aged woman in good health.

The rearrangement uses TRBV7-2 and TRBJ2-5, with D perhaps TRBD2 (6 bases). Germline CDR1 reads SGHTA; CDR2 reads FQGNSA. This CDR3 is 15 amino acids long. V lost 5 bases and J lost 2, with 15 bases in between. In DNA form, the CDR3 reads TGTGCCAGCAGCCCGCCTATTCGGGGGCAAGAGACCCAGTACTTC. Its protein is CASSPPIRGQETQYF.

The chain couples TRBV6-6 to TRBJ2-4; 9 bases align to TRBD1. Matching the DNA end better, TRBJ2-7 makes the J call doubtful. The CDR3 totals 15 residues. Germline CDR1 MNHNY, CDR2 SVGAGI (reference sequence). The CDR3 bases are TGTGCCAGCAGTCCCCCGGGACAGGGATGCTACGAGCAGTACTTC. Encoded protein: CASSPPGQGCYEQYF.

This clonotype appeared a few times. This chain connects TRBV7-2 to TRBJ1-2, with D possibly TRBD1 on 5 matching bases. Trimming stripped 3 bases from V and 4 bases from J, with 12 bases between. The CDR3 length is 14 residues. Per germline, CDR1 SGHTA and CDR2 FQGNSA. CDR3 in DNA: TGTGCCAGCAGCTTCGAGACAGCCTCCTATGGCTACACCTTC. It encodes CASSFETASYGYTF. The variable domain in full, completed from reference TRBV7-2 and TRBJ1-2, reads GAGVSQSPSNKVTEKGKDVELRCDPISGHTALYWYRQSLGQGLEFLIYFQGNSAPDKSGLPSDRFSAERTGGSVSTLTIQRTQQEDSAVYLCASSFETASYGYTFGSGTRLTVV.

This clonotype was counted ten times or more. The chain recombines TRBV2 with TRBJ2-5; 11 nucleotides align to TRBD1. The trim removed 6 bases at V and 5 bases at J, leaving 5 bases unmatched. This CDR3 region has 14 residues. The germline gives CDR1 SNHLY, CDR2 FYNNEI. CDR3: CASSVDRGQETQYF. The DNA for the CDR3 is TGTGCCAGCAGCGTGGACAGGGGGCAGGAGACCCAGTACTTC.

Points on this clonotype: A read error may account for a junction end that differs from germline. V and J are TRBV6-2 or TRBV6-3 and TRBJ2-1; unclear D gene. CDR3 length: 13 residues. Germline V gene lookup returns CDR1 MNHEY and CDR2 SVGEGT. The CDR3 bases are TGTGCCAGCGGTTACTCCCTTTACAATGAGCAGTTCTTC. This translates into CASGYSLYNEQFF.

V usage is TRBV5-1 and J usage is TRBJ2-5; no reliable D call. The CDR3 consists of 15 residues. V was shortened by 0 bases and J by 5 bases, with 14 bases between the two germline ends. Germline CDR1 SGHRS, CDR2 YFSETQ. CDR3: CASSLVRITAETQYF. The CDR3 coding sequence is TGCGCCAGCAGCTTGGTCAGGATTACCGCCGAGACCCAGTACTTC.

Only a few counts were recorded for this clonotype. The chain joins TRBV10-2 to TRBJ1-2, with D uncertain. Germline CDR1 reads WSHSY; CDR2 reads SAAADI. V was clipped by 2 bases and J by 0 bases, with 16 bases between them. CDR3 length equals 17 residues. CDR3 sequence reads: CASSEASGQSPNYGYTF. CDR3 coding DNA: TGCGCCAGCAGTGAGGCGAGCGGTCAGAGCCCTAACTATGGCTACACCTTC.

Only a few counts were recorded for this clonotype. The chain couples TRBV15 to TRBJ2-7; TRBD2 is a possible D gene (5 bases). The CDR3 totals 17 residues. V was clipped by 3 bases and J by 3 bases, with 21 bases between them. Germline V gives CDR1 LNHNV, CDR2 YYDKDF (reference sequence). The CDR3 spells CATSSRDGWSEDYEQYF. The DNA for the CDR3 is TGTGCCACCAGCAGTCGAGATGGATGGTCGGAGGACTACGAGCAGTACTTC. The whole variable domain, remainder taken from reference TRBV15 and TRBJ2-7, is DAMVIQNPRYQVTQFGKPVTLSCSQTLNHNVMYWYQQKSSQAPKLLFHYYDKDFNNEADTPDNFQSRRPNTSFCFLDIRSPGLGDTAMYLCATSSRDGWSEDYEQYFGPGTRLTVT.

CDR3 coding DNA: TGTGCCAGCAGCTTAGGCAAGTCTAGCTACTACGAGCAGTACTTC. Its protein product is CASSLGKSSYYEQYF. The V call is TRBV7-2, the J call TRBJ2-7, with D maybe TRBD2 (5 bases). The germline CDR1 and CDR2 sequences are SGHTA and FQGNSA. This CDR3 spans 15 amino acids. V was clipped by 1 base and J by 3 bases, with 13 bases between them.